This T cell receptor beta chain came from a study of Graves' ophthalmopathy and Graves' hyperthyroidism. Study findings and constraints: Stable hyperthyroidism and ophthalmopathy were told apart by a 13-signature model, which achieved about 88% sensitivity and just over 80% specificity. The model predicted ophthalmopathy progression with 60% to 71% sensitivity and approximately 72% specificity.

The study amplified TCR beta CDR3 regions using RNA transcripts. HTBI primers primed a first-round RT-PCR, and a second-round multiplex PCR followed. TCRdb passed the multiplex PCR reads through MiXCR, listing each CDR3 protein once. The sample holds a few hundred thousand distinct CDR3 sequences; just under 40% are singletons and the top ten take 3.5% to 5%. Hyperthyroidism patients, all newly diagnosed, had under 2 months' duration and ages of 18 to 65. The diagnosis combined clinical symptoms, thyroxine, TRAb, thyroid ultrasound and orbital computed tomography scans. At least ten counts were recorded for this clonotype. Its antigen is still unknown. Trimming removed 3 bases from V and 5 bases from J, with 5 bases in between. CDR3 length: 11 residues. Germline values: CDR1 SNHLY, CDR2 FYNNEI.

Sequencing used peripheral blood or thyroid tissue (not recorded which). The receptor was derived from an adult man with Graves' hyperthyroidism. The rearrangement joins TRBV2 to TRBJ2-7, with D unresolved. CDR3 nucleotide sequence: TGTGCCAGCAGTGACGCCAACGAGCAGTACTTC. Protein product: CASSDANEQYF.